This T cell receptor (beta chain) derives from a study of regulatory T cells in long-lasting Graves disease (dated by TCRdb to the early 2020s). With respect to the entire study: Newly diagnosed Graves' disease patients had taken antithyroid drugs for less than 3 months. Patients with persistent Graves' disease were compared with patients with newly diagnosed Graves' disease using TCR sequencing and RNA sequencing of peripheral blood. The study was conducted in China and was registered as a clinical trial. A total of around 35 samples underwent TCR sequencing: some 13 from persistent and roughly 20 from newly diagnosed Graves' disease patients.

CDR3 length: 16 amino acids, cysteine to phenylalanine. The kept DNA is CDR3 alone, 48 bases in frame from the first base. Trimming removed 7 bases from V and 0 bases from J; the gene matches leave 4 bases unexplained. For CDR1 and CDR2, the germline V gene lists SNHLY and FYNNEI. The library was obtained by multiplex PCR. TCRdb lists the instrument as Illumina HiSeq 4000. TCR beta libraries were built with iRepertoire HTBI primers and Arm-PCR amplification of CDR3 regions. Before sequencing, the PCR products went through gel purification. The paper's processing steps were these. A total of under 80 TRBV and 14 TRBJ segments were identified across samples and were used for gene usage analysis of CDR3 amino acid clonotypes. COPE and FqMerger were used to merge filtered high-quality paired reads into contigs. Contigs were aligned with BLAST to IMGT TRBV, TRBD and TRBJ reference genes, and CDR3 was defined per IMGT. Highly expanded clones were defined as clonotypes with a frequency above 0.1%. Shannon entropy served as the measure of repertoire diversity, while the Gini coefficient captured V-J evenness. A clonotype was considered public if more than one individual shared it. Starting from the raw public reads, TCRdb applied fastp trimming at Q25, assembled clones with MiXCR and retained in-frame beta chains. Each entry merges the rows of one CDR3 protein and shows their most common DNA and genes. The V and J calls come from TCRdb's annotation, not from the publication. Across this sample there are 360,000 or so distinct CDR3 sequences, with around 17% seen only once. The ten most abundant clones make up approximately 30% of the sample.

In the paper's terms, the time point label means: newly diagnosed GD, antithyroid drugs for less than 3 months. For both TCR sequencing and RNA sequencing, RNA was extracted from PBMCs using TRIzol. The diagnosis of Graves' disease followed American Thyroid Association guidelines. Patients for the study were recruited at an endocrinology department in Xi'an, China. Each patient gave approximately 10 milliliters of peripheral blood, collected in an EDTA anticoagulant tube. Ficoll Paque Plus density gradient separation was used to isolate PBMCs, and no further T cell sorting was performed. An Agilent 2100 Bioanalyzer and agarose gel were used to assess RNA quality, and a NanoDrop 2000 was used to measure RNA concentration. Worth noting for this clonotype: It lacks a known antigen. Base qualities are not at hand, and no much larger clone is one base apart.

The study at large found these results: Sequencing and analysis were restricted to the TCR beta chain. Compared with newly diagnosed patients, patients with persistent Graves' disease had lower TCR Shannon entropy and fewer highly expanded clones, which suggests clonal expansion. Persistent disease showed preferential use of TRBV28, TRBJ1-2 and TRBJ2-5, whereas newly diagnosed disease favored TRBV20-1 and TRBJ2-1. The study examined only peripheral blood because the primary lesion, thyroid tissue, could not be accessed. The small sample size was acknowledged by the authors as a limitation that may reduce accuracy. A larger number of public clonotypes was shared among persistent patients (around 2,700) than among newly diagnosed patients (around 890).

The same sample was also studied in work on T cells in Graves' hyperthyroidism and ophthalmopathy. Per that second paper: Graves' hyperthyroidism was defined as stable when no progression to ophthalmopathy occurred over 18 months of follow-up. Hyperthyroidism patients were newly diagnosed, had a disease duration of under 2 months, and were aged 18 to 65 years. Patients with uncontrolled infections, other autoimmune diseases, pregnancy or lactation were excluded. Diagnoses were based on clinical symptoms, serum thyroxine and TRAb, thyroid ultrasound and orbital computed tomography. A first-round RT-PCR of the TCR CDR3 used the HTBI primer set with the Qiagen OneStep RT-PCR kit. Most expanded thyroid clonotypes (frequency above 0.001) were also detected in blood, a finding suggesting that blood repertoires may reflect thyroid immune responses. In cross-validation, a model built on a 13 V-J signature told ophthalmopathy apart from stable hyperthyroidism with 85% to 90% sensitivity and roughly 83% specificity, and in testing the same model reached 80%/75%. In validation, the model predicted progression to ophthalmopathy a median of 6.5 months before onset, with about 67% sensitivity and 72.22% specificity. To identify distinguishing TCR V-J signatures, a discovery cohort of around 100 patients was used, comprising 43 with Graves' ophthalmopathy and around 60 with stable Graves' hyperthyroidism. Prospective prediction of ophthalmopathy was tested in an independent validation cohort of some 19 hyperthyroidism patients and around 16 patients who later progressed to ophthalmopathy. For training and testing, the 100 or so patients in the discovery cohort were randomly divided in a 7:3 ratio. The study also compared thyroid tissue and blood T-cell repertoires from roughly 6 Graves' hyperthyroidism patients. After sampling, hyperthyroidism patients received methimazole starting at 30 mg daily, and ophthalmopathy patients received high-dose intravenous methylprednisolone. The libraries were constructed in a second round of multiplex PCR and then size-selected and purified. Sequencing of the libraries was done on an Illumina HiSeq2000 using paired-end 100 bp reads. SOAPnuke was used to process the raw data, throwing out any read that contained adapters or uncalled bases, had a mean Phred below 15, or lacked an exact constant-primer or identifier match. COPE v1.2.5 was used to merge the high-quality paired reads, and each unique nucleotide sequence was defined as a clonotype. MiTCR v1.1 was used to align the clonotypes against IMGT TRBV, TRBD and TRBJ reference segments. Analysis was restricted to V-J combinations with a frequency above 0.0001, which covered roughly 99% of repertoires. A TCS score was defined as the ratio of F50 (clonal expansion) to E x V (chaos), with BLOSUM62-based TCRdist applied between CDR3 peptides within each V-J. Welch's t-statistics and random forest reduced several hundred V-J features to roughly 13, which were used in a naive Bayes classifier (R e1071). Sample size was not statistically predetermined, and investigators were not blinded to group allocation. The paper reports TCR Vbeta CDR3 sequencing of approximately 140 peripheral blood samples: fewer than 50 ophthalmopathy, roughly 80 hyperthyroidism and about 17 progressor patients.

Source: peripheral blood mononuclear cells (PBMCs), taken at new diagnosis, from a patient treated with antithyroid drugs. The source of this sequence is a man aged 40-49 years with Graves disease. Donor details come from another sample of the same person, matched by shared clones. The rearranged chain carries TRBV2 and TRBJ1-6; 9 bases in between match TRBD1. The DNA sequence reads TGTGCCAGCAACGGACAGGGGAGCTCCTATAATTCACCCCTCCACTTT. Its product reads: CASNGQGSSYNSPLHF.